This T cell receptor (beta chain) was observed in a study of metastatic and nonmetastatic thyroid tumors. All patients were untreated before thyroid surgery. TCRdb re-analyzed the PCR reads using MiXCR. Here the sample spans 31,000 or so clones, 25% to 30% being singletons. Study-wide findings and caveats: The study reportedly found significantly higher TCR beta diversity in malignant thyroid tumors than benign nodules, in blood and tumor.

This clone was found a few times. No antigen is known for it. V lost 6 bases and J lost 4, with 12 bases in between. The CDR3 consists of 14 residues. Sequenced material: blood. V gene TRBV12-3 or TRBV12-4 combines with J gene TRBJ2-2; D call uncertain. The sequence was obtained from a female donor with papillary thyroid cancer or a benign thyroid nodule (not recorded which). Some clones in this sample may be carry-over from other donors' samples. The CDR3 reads CASRLSGSTGELFF. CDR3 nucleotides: TGTGCCAGCAGACTCTCAGGATCCACCGGGGAGCTGTTTTTT.